This T cell receptor beta chain was obtained from a study of blood T cell repertoires in COVID-19. Study-wide context: Some COVID-19 samples were acute and others convalescent; all came from the United States, Italy and Spain. In each case, the material was cDNA or gDNA derived from T cells, B-cell-depleted T cells, or PBMCs.

Original processing notes: Amplification of reference gene primers provided the estimated nucleated cell counts. The data were produced by immunoSEQ multiplex PCR, yet TCRdb's version contains in-frame clones alone and is incomplete. The V and J calls and the clone size are those of that table, but D and trimming were determined from the DNA. In the table there are some 70,000 clones, approximately 86% of which are singletons. The CDR3 runs to 15 residues. Germline V gene sequence: CDR1 SGDLS, CDR2 YYNGEE. The trim removed 3 bases at V and 3 bases at J, leaving 4 bases unmatched. The receptor was isolated from a woman aged 55-70 years with acute or convalescent COVID-19. Source material: peripheral blood. The J gene is TRBJ1-1, the V gene TRBV9; the match to TRBD1 covers 11 bases. This CDR3 is CASSGDRGVDTEAFF. CDR3 DNA sequence: TGTGCCAGCAGCGGGGACAGGGGGGTCGACACTGAAGCTTTCTTT. Filled out from reference TRBV9 and TRBJ1-1, the complete variable domain reads DSGVTQTPKHLITATGQRVTLRCSPRSGDLSVYWYQQSLDQGLQFLIQYYNGEERAKGNILERFSAQQFPDLHSELNLSSLELGDSALYFCASSGDRGVDTEAFFGQGTRLTVV.